This is a list of T cell receptor beta chains from one sample in a study of cytomegalovirus exposure and HLA in healthy donors. Clones were read by immunoSEQ multiplex PCR, and TCRdb kept only the in-frame ones, dropping some. The sample carries hundreds of thousands of clones, 78% recorded once. The sample taken for sequencing was PBMCs. The receptor source for this set is a boy younger than 18 in good health and CMV-seronegative. Both conserved end residues are part of each CDR3. The order of the fields is J gene, D gene, V gene, clone size, CDR3 protein, CDR3 DNA. D genes are given only for firm matches. Clone size, where shown, is once, few, many, or a class for clones that have expanded.

TRBJ2-3 TRBD1 TRBV30 NA CAWSVGTGYYTQYF TGTGCCTGGAGTGTTGGGACAGGGTACTATACGCAGTATTTT
TRBJ1-1 TRBD1 TRBV6-6 NA CASRPWDSQMNTEAFF TGTGCCAGCAGACCTTGGGACAGTCAGATGAACACTGAAGCTTTCTTT
TRBJ1-1 NA TRBV15 few CATSRDRIQYTEAFF TGTGCCACCAGCAGAGATCGCATCCAGTACACTGAAGCTTTCTTT
TRBJ1-2 NA TRBV2 NA CASATGSRGYTF TGTGCCAGCGCGACTGGGTCTCGGGGCTACACCTTC
TRBJ1-5 NA TRBV5-1 few CASSLGGDTSNQPQHF TGCGCCAGCAGCTTGGGAGGGGACACTAGCAATCAGCCCCAGCATTTT
TRBJ2-1 TRBD2 TRBV2 NA CASSRDYSHEQFF TGTGCCAGCAGTAGGGACTACTCGCATGAGCAGTTCTTC
TRBJ1-2 NA TRBV4-1 NA CASSHPAGARVDGYTF TGCGCCAGCAGCCACCCGGCGGGGGCGCGAGTGGATGGCTACACCTTC
TRBJ1-5 NA TRBV27 NA CASSIQGYQPQHF TGTGCCAGCAGCATACAGGGTTATCAGCCCCAGCATTTT
TRBJ1-3 NA TRBV5-1 NA CASSQLQGGGNTIYF TGCGCCAGCAGCCAACTACAGGGCGGCGGAAACACCATATATTTT
TRBJ2-3 NA TRBV6-4 NA CASSDAWGGPTDTQYF TGTGCCAGCAGTGACGCTTGGGGGGGGCCCACAGATACGCAGTATTTT
TRBJ1-3 NA TRBV30 NA CAWNSGLSGNTIYF TGTGCCTGGAACTCTGGTCTCTCTGGAAACACCATATATTTT
TRBJ1-1 NA TRBV11-3 NA CASSLDQWEGRFNTEAFF TGTGCCAGCAGCTTAGATCAATGGGAGGGACGATTCAACACTGAAGCTTTCTTT
TRBJ2-5 TRBD1 TRBV6-1 NA CASSADQGDTQYF TGTGCCAGCAGTGCGGATCAGGGGGATACCCAGTACTTC
TRBJ2-3 NA TRBV5-4 NA CASSLNKDTQYF TGTGCCAGCAGCTTGAACAAGGATACGCAGTATTTT
TRBJ1-1 TRBD1 TRBV2 NA CASSRTGGHTEAFF TGTGCCAGCAGCCGGACAGGGGGCCACACTGAAGCTTTCTTT
TRBJ2-3 NA TRBV7-3 NA CASSSRGTDTQYF TGTGCCAGCAGCTCTCGGGGTACAGATACGCAGTATTTT
TRBJ1-1 NA TRBV4-1 NA CASSQDPGDTEAFF TGCGCCAGCAGCCAAGATCCGGGGGACACTGAAGCTTTCTTT
TRBJ2-3 NA TRBV5-6 once CASSSLEVTDTQYF TGTGCCAGCAGCTCCCTTGAGGTAACAGATACGCAGTATTTT
TRBJ2-1 TRBD2 TRBV9 few CASSEISSGARNEQFF TGTGCCAGCAGTGAAATATCTAGCGGGGCAAGGAATGAGCAGTTCTTC
TRBJ2-1 TRBD2 TRBV15 NA CATSRDWSSGNKDEQFF TGTGCCACCAGCAGAGATTGGTCTAGCGGGAATAAAGATGAGCAGTTCTTC
TRBJ1-2 NA TRBV2 NA CASSDRGFHGYTF TGTGCCAGCAGTGATCGGGGGTTCCATGGCTACACCTTC
TRBJ2-2 TRBD1 TRBV5-1 NA CASRETGRTGELFF TGCGCCAGCAGGGAGACAGGGAGAACCGGGGAGCTGTTTTTT
TRBJ1-1 NA TRBV21-1 NA CASSREYRWAFF TGTGCCAGCAGCAGAGAATACAGGTGGGCTTTCTTT
TRBJ2-5 TRBD2 TRBV11-2 NA CASRGSGVEYF TGTGCCAGCAGAGGTAGCGGGGTAGAGTACTTC
TRBJ2-7 NA TRBV30 NA CASAGDGHHEQYF TGTGCCTCAGCAGGGGACGGACACCACGAGCAGTACTTC
TRBJ1-2 TRBD1 TRBV19 NA CASSIESPGQGSGYTF TGTGCCAGTAGTATAGAGAGCCCGGGACAGGGATCTGGCTACACCTTC
TRBJ2-5 TRBD2 TRBV6-1 NA CASSVGGLGETQYF TGTGCCAGCAGTGTCGGGGGGTTGGGGGAGACCCAGTACTTC
TRBJ1-5 TRBD1 TRBV6-6 NA CASSYTGQGQPQHF TGTGCCAGCAGTTACACGGGACAGGGGCAGCCCCAGCATTTT
TRBJ1-1 NA TRBV4-1 NA CASSHQARPDTEAFF TGCGCCAGCAGCCACCAGGCCAGACCGGACACTGAAGCTTTCTTT